A single sample is the source of the 5 T cell receptor beta chains below, sequenced in a study of blood T cell repertoires in COVID-19. The table came from immunoSEQ multiplex PCR; TCRdb's copy has only in-frame clones and leaves some out. The sample has about 430,000 clones; 80% to 90% are singletons. The sequenced sample was PBMCs or T cells enriched from blood (not recorded which). The receptor set was obtained from a man aged 25 to 45 who had recovered from COVID-19.

The V gene is TRBV5-6, the J gene TRBJ2-7, with 8 nucleotides matching TRBD1. Germline assignment: CDR1 SGHDT and CDR2 YYEEEE. This CDR3 contains 14 residues. With V trimmed by 3 bases and J by 7 bases, 9 bases remained unmatched. In DNA form, the CDR3 reads TGTGCCAGCAGCTCGGACAGGGCACGCAAGGAGCAGTACTTC. It is translated as CASSSDRARKEQYF.

This clone was seen a few times. The rearrangement uses TRBV18 and TRBJ2-3; 8 nucleotides line up with TRBD1. The V and J ends lost 2 bases and 5 bases, in that order; junction bases with no gene match: 12. The CDR3 runs to 17 residues. From germline, CDR1 is KGHSH and CDR2 LQKENI. The CDR3 region is CASSPTPRQGRKDTQYF. CDR3 bases: TGTGCCAGCTCACCAACCCCTCGACAGGGGCGAAAAGATACGCAGTATTTT. The full variable domain, completed using reference TRBV18 and TRBJ2-3, is NAGVMQNPRHLVRRRGQEARLRCSPMKGHSHVYWYRQLPEEGLKFMVYLQKENIIDESGMPKERFSAEFPKEGPSILRIQQVVRGDSAAYFCASSPTPRQGRKDTQYFGPGTRLTVL.

This clone showed up just once. The gene calls are TRBV5-4 and TRBJ2-2; 11 bases map to TRBD2. With 4 bases clipped from V and 4 bases from J, the junction kept 15 bases outside the gene matches. This CDR3 spans 19 amino acids. Germline V gene sequence: CDR1 SGHNT, CDR2 YYREEE (reference sequence). In DNA form, the CDR3 reads TGTGCCAGCAGCAGGGGAGGGACTAGCGGCCTCCCGAGCACCGGGGAGCTGTTTTTT. Translating gives CASSRGGTSGLPSTGELFF.

The chain uses TRBV21-1 and TRBJ1-6; the table names TRBD1, a call not compared with the DNA. TRBV21-1 is described as a pseudogene. The length of the CDR3 is 16 residues. CDR3 sequence reads: CASRLDRSSYNSPLHF. The CDR3 region has the DNA TGTGCCAGCAGGCTGGACAGGAGCTCCTATAATTCACCCCTCCACTTT.

This chain uses TRBV12-5 with TRBJ1-5; 8 bases are a match to TRBD1. The germline V gene has CDR1 LGHNT and CDR2 FRNRAP. The V segment lost 7 bases and the J segment 7 bases; nucleotides outside the gene matches: 9. The CDR3 length is 14 residues. The CDR3 spells CASVTGQGGQPQHF. DNA for the CDR3: TGTGCTAGTGTTACCGGACAGGGAGGGCAGCCCCAGCATTTT.